This T cell receptor beta chain was documented in a study of blood T cells in healthy people across ages. The study's findings and limits: Nothing was known about donor CMV status, and this possibly confounded expanded clonotype changes.

This clonotype was picked up many times. Antigen specificity is unknown. The J segment lost 15 bases and the V segment lost 4 bases, leaving 14 bases of the junction unmatched. The CDR3 contains 14 residues. Germline loops: CDR1 SGHDN, CDR2 FVKESK. Combining a sample-barcoded 5' primer with a J-beta primer mix, a second PCR ran for roughly 6 to 11 cycles. The template-switch adaptor, which had 12 random nucleotides, put a tag on each cDNA molecule. TCRdb reprocessed the 5' RACE reads via MiXCR and lists one record per CDR3 protein. The sample lists about 940,000 distinct CDR3 sequences, 40% to 60% occurring once.

This chain uses TRBV14 with TRBJ2-1; the match to TRBD2 covers 8 bases. The receptor comes from a young man in good health. Sequences were obtained from blood. The CDR3 sequence is CASSPDPKTSERFF. CDR3 bases: TGTGCCAGCAGCCCGGACCCCAAGACTAGCGAACGGTTCTTC.